Listed below are T cell receptor beta chains from one sample, sequenced in a study of T cells in tuberculosis. TCRdb keeps only in-frame clones here, not all; method: immunoSEQ multiplex PCR. This table has 9,500 to 13,000 clones, over 90% appearing once. The source material was PBMCs. These receptor sequences come from an adult with tuberculosis. The CDR3 runs from the conserved cysteine through the conserved F or W. A D gene is named only where the DNA matches it firmly. Clone size is stated in some rows and not others, as once, few, many or a class when expanded.

clone_size j_call v_call d_call cdr3_aa cdr3_nt
. TRBJ2-3 TRBV11-1 . CASSPRSLTDTQYF TGTGCCAGCAGCCCGAGATCCCTCACAGATACGCAGTATTTT
once TRBJ2-7 TRBV11-2 . CASSLDRLATYEQYF TGTGCCAGCAGCTTAGATCGCCTGGCCACGTACGAGCAGTACTTC
. TRBJ2-5 TRBV12-5 . CASGLDGDSETQYF TGTGCTAGTGGTTTGGACGGAGATTCGGAGACCCAGTACTTC
. TRBJ1-2 TRBV6-5 TRBD1 CASSPQTGDYGYTF TGTGCCAGCAGCCCACAGACAGGGGACTATGGCTACACCTTC
. TRBJ2-7 TRBV5-1 TRBD2 CASKIGTSGSQYF TGCGCCAGCAAAATAGGGACTAGCGGGAGTCAGTACTTC
. TRBJ2-1 TRBV14 TRBD2 CASSQSPRGGPSYNEQFF TGTGCCAGCAGCCAAAGCCCCCGCGGGGGGCCCTCCTACAATGAGCAGTTCTTC
. TRBJ1-2 TRBV21-1 . CASSKSTRGYTF TGTGCCAGCAGCAAAAGCACCAGGGGCTACACCTTC
. TRBJ2-1 TRBV6-5 TRBD2 CASSYLAGGYNEQFF TGTGCCAGCAGTTACTTAGCGGGGGGCTACAATGAGCAGTTCTTC
. TRBJ1-1 TRBV9 TRBD1 CASSATGQEEAFF TGTGCCAGCAGCGCGACAGGACAGGAAGAAGCTTTCTTT
. TRBJ2-5 TRBV2 . CASRRDFGQETQYF TGTGCCAGCAGGCGGGACTTTGGACAAGAGACCCAGTACTTC
. TRBJ2-7 TRBV1 . CTSSPPPGQGWTYEQYF TGCACCAGCAGCCCACCTCCGGGACAGGGGTGGACCTACGAGCAGTACTTC
. TRBJ2-1 TRBV10-2 TRBD2 CASKRLADSYNEQFF TGCGCCAGCAAACGACTAGCGGACTCCTACAATGAGCAGTTCTTC
. TRBJ1-6 TRBV6-5 TRBD1 CASSLLQGARNSPLHF TGTGCCAGCAGTTTGCTCCAGGGGGCAAGGAATTCACCCCTCCACTTT
once TRBJ1-1 TRBV11-3 . CASSLLPGSTEAFF TGTGCCAGCAGCTTACTTCCGGGGAGTACTGAAGCTTTCTTT
. TRBJ2-7 TRBV11-2 TRBD2 CASSEGLVDGYEQYF TGTGCCAGCAGCGAAGGACTAGTTGACGGGTACGAGCAGTACTTC
. TRBJ2-3 TRBV5-6 . CASHSSGTDTQYF TGTGCCAGCCACTCTAGCGGCACAGATACGCAGTATTTT
. TRBJ2-5 TRBV7-8 . CASSLDRGRQVVKTQYF TGTGCCAGCAGCTTAGACCGCGGCCGACAGGTCGTGAAGACCCAGTACTTC
. TRBJ2-7 TRBV27 TRBD1 CASSFAGQGRNEQYF TGTGCCAGCAGTTTTGCAGGACAGGGCAGGAACGAGCAGTACTTC
. TRBJ1-1 TRBV30 . CAWSVRQQAFF TGTGCCTGGAGTGTACGACAGCAGGCTTTCTTT
. TRBJ2-3 TRBV5-1 TRBD1 CASSLTGGEADTQYF TGCGCCAGCAGCCTTACAGGGGGAGAGGCAGATACGCAGTATTTT
. TRBJ2-1 TRBV2 . CASSENQGSYNEQFF TGTGCCAGCAGTGAAAACCAGGGCAGCTACAATGAGCAGTTCTTC
. TRBJ1-1 TRBV27 . CASSFNSGQMNTEAFF TGTGCCAGCAGTTTTAATTCCGGACAGATGAACACTGAAGCTTTCTTT
once TRBJ2-6 TRBV29-1 . CSRGTGSFWANVLTF TGCAGCCGTGGTACAGGCTCCTTCTGGGCCAACGTCCTGACTTTC
. TRBJ2-1 TRBV6-1 TRBD1 CASRGQGSQFF TGTGCCAGCAGGGGACAGGGCTCGCAGTTCTTC
. TRBJ2-7 TRBV21-1 . CASSDPPGLAYEQYF TGTGCCAGCAGCGACCCGCCGGGACTAGCCTACGAGCAGTACTTC
. TRBJ2-3 TRBV29-1 . CSGQSTDTQYF TGCAGCGGACAGAGCACAGATACGCAGTATTTT